The 32 T cell receptor beta chains in this list originate from one sample, sequenced in a study of OX40 agonist ivuxolimab in advanced cancers. The method was immunoSEQ multiplex PCR; TCRdb's version includes in-frame clones alone and lacks a portion of them. The table shows roughly 76,000 clones, with roughly nine tenths occurring only once. Specimen: CD4+ or CD8+ T cells sorted from blood, collected in a trial of the OX40 agonist ivuxolimab. Receptor source: an adult with an advanced solid tumor such as melanoma, head and neck, liver or kidney cancer.

The chain employs TRBV7-3 and TRBJ2-3, with 7 bases aligning to TRBD2. V lost 5 bases and J lost 3; bases outside the gene matches: 14. The CDR3 consists of 17 residues. In germline, CDR1 is SGHTA, CDR2 FQGTGA. CDR3 nucleotide sequence: TGTGCCAGCAGCCCCTATCCGGGAGGCGCCGATACAGATACGCAGTATTTT. It is translated as CASSPYPGGADTDTQYF.

In this sample, this clone turned up a few times. The CDR3 region is CASRRRQGSNEKLFF. The CDR3 DNA reads TGTGCCAGCCGGAGGCGACAGGGGTCTAATGAAAAACTGTTTTTT. V and J are TRBV27 and TRBJ1-4, with 8 nucleotides matching TRBD1. This CDR3 is built from 15 residues. CDR1 is MNHEY and CDR2 is SMNVEV in the germline V gene (reference sequence). Trimming removed 8 bases from V and 3 bases from J; junction bases left unmatched: 8.

This chain connects TRBV28 to TRBJ1-2, with unresolved D. Trimming removed 6 bases at V and 8 bases at J, with 16 bases between. Per germline, CDR1 MDHEN and CDR2 SYDVKM. The CDR3 runs to 13 residues. The chain's CDR3 is CASRGQDVAGYTF. The CDR3 DNA follows: TGTGCCAGCAGGGGTCAGGACGTGGCGGGCTACACCTTC.

The CDR3 spells CASSRRADGYTF. In DNA form, the CDR3 reads TGTGCCAGCAGCCGTCGGGCAGATGGCTACACCTTC. V usage is TRBV7-9 and J usage is TRBJ1-2, with D unclear. Germline CDR1 SEHNR, CDR2 FQNEAQ (reference sequence). The V gene lost 5 bases and the J gene lost 6 bases, with 10 bases spanning the gap. The CDR3 is 12 residues long.

V usage is TRBV5-1 and J usage is TRBJ2-7; possibly TRBD1 for D (6 bases). This CDR3 has 15 amino acids. Per the germline V gene, CDR1 is SGHRS and CDR2 is YFSETQ. V lost 2 bases and J 2 bases, leaving 14 bases between the germline ends. The CDR3 DNA reads TGCGCCAGCAGCTTCTCAGGGGCCATAACCTACGAGCAGTACTTC. The encoded protein is CASSFSGAITYEQYF.

V and J are TRBV28 and TRBJ2-7, with TRBD2 matching 12 bases. Germline CDR1 and CDR2: MDHEN and SYDVKM. Losses at the gene ends were 2 bases for V and 5 bases for J; bases not matched to a gene: 19. The CDR3 extends over 20 amino acids. CDR3 region: CASSLPGRTTLAGGGHEQYF. The CDR3 DNA follows: TGTGCCAGCAGTTTACCCGGACGGACAACGCTAGCGGGAGGGGGCCACGAGCAGTACTTC.

This chain joins TRBV10-3 and TRBJ2-7; D is perhaps TRBD1 or TRBD2 (5 bases each). V was shortened by 10 bases and J by 3 bases, with 22 bases between the two germline ends. In germline, CDR1 is ENHRY, CDR2 SYGVKD. The CDR3 contains 15 residues. In nucleotides, the CDR3 is TGTGCCACCCGACGGGGCCCTCAGGTGGTCTACGAGCAGTACTTC. Protein sequence: CATRRGPQVVYEQYF.

The chain links TRBV21-1 to TRBJ2-1. TRBV21-1 is designated a pseudogene. CDR3 length equals 13 residues. The CDR3 bases are TGTGCCAGCAGCAAAGCAGGGTACAATGAGCAGTTCTTC. Protein: CASSKAGYNEQFF.

The V call is TRBV5-4, the J call TRBJ1-5; no clear D gene. Per the germline V gene, CDR1 is SGHNT and CDR2 is YYREEE (reference sequence). The CDR3 has 13 amino acids. The V and J ends lost 4 bases and 6 bases respectively, with 11 bases between them. The CDR3 here is CASSQDNRQPQHF. Written as DNA, the CDR3 is TGTGCCAGCAGCCAAGATAACCGTCAGCCCCAGCATTTT.

The chain uses TRBV30 and TRBJ1-4; D may be TRBD1 (5 bases). Trimming took off 0 bases at V and 3 bases at J, with 8 bases between the two ends. The CDR3 consists of 14 residues. CDR1 and CDR2 from the germline V gene are GTSNPN and SVGIG (reference sequence). The DNA for the CDR3 is TGTGCCTGGAGTGTGGGGCTGGCTAATGAAAAACTGTTTTTT. It is translated as CAWSVGLANEKLFF.

The chain combines TRBV28 with TRBJ2-7, with 8 bases aligning to TRBD2. V was clipped by 7 bases and J by 3 bases; unmatched bases: 11. The CDR3 has 15 residues. Germline-derived CDR1 and CDR2 are MDHEN and SYDVKM. The CDR3 region has the DNA TGTGCCAGCACGAAAGGAGCGGGAGTGATCTACGAGCAGTACTTC. Translated, it gives CASTKGAGVIYEQYF. Full variable domain (rest looked up from reference TRBV28 and TRBJ2-7): DVKVTQSSRYLVKRTGEKVFLECVQDMDHENMFWYRQDPGLGLRLIYFSYDVKMKEKGDIPEGYSVSREKKERFSLILESASTNQTSMYLCASTKGAGVIYEQYFGPGTRLTVT.

CDR3 region: CASRTAGGGTYEQYF. For the CDR3, the DNA is TGTGCCAGCAGGACCGCAGGGGGAGGTACCTACGAGCAGTACTTC. This chain uses TRBV6-6 with TRBJ2-7; perhaps TRBD1 as D (7 bases). This CDR3 is 15 amino acids long. Germline CDR1 MNHNY, CDR2 SVGAGI (reference sequence). The V gene lost 6 bases and the J gene lost 2 bases, with 17 bases spanning the gap.

This clone was recorded once. The V call is TRBV5-1, the J call TRBJ2-7; TRBD1 agrees at 9 bases. Trimming at V came to 1 base and at J to 7 bases, leaving 6 bases not matched to a gene. Germline V lookup: CDR1 SGHRS, CDR2 YFSETQ. The CDR3 covers 14 residues. The CDR3 nucleotides are TGCGCCAGCAGCTTGAGTGGGACAGGGAATGAGCAGTACTTC. It specifies CASSLSGTGNEQYF. Filled out from reference TRBV5-1 and TRBJ2-7, the complete variable domain reads KAGVTQTPRYLIKTRGQQVTLSCSPISGHRSVSWYQQTPGQGLQFLFEYFSETQRNKGNFPGRFSGRQFSNSRSEMNVSTLELGDSALYLCASSLSGTGNEQYFGPGTRLTVT.

In DNA form, the CDR3 reads TGCGCCAGCAGCTTGGAGACAGGACAGTCCTACGAGCAGTACTTC. This gives the protein CASSLETGQSYEQYF. The chain carries TRBV5-1 and TRBJ2-7; tentatively, D is TRBD1 (6 bases). V was cut by 0 bases and J by 1 base, with 11 bases left in between. Germline CDR1 SGHRS, CDR2 YFSETQ. The CDR3 is 15 amino acids.

The rearrangement joins TRBV9 to TRBJ1-5, with D possibly being TRBD1 (5 bases). CDR3 size: 15 residues. V lost 4 bases, J lost 3 bases, and 14 bases lay in between. Germline V gene lookup returns CDR1 SGDLS and CDR2 YYNGEE. CDR3 region: CASSFTRQYNQPQHF. The CDR3 coding sequence is TGTGCCAGCAGCTTTACCCGACAGTACAATCAGCCCCAGCATTTT. Full variable domain (rest looked up from reference TRBV9 and TRBJ1-5): DSGVTQTPKHLITATGQRVTLRCSPRSGDLSVYWYQQSLDQGLQFLIQYYNGEERAKGNILERFSAQQFPDLHSELNLSSLELGDSALYFCASSFTRQYNQPQHFGDGTRLSIL.

The V and J genes are TRBV5-1 and TRBJ1-4; D is ambiguous. This CDR3 is 14 amino acids long. From germline, CDR1 is SGHRS and CDR2 YFSETQ. The V gene lost 4 bases and the J gene lost 7 bases, with 14 bases spanning the gap. In nucleotides, the CDR3 is TGCGCCAGCAGCCCGGCTTCGGTGGCTGAAAAACTGTTTTTT. It encodes CASSPASVAEKLFF.

The chain employs TRBV6-1 and TRBJ2-2; D possibly corresponds to TRBD1 (5 bases). This CDR3 comprises 15 residues. CDR1 is MNHNS and CDR2 is SASEGT in the germline V gene. The ends were cut back, 8 bases at V and 4 bases at J, with 17 bases in the middle. CDR3 in amino acids: CASLGVPVGTGELFF. The DNA of the CDR3 is TGTGCCAGCCTAGGGGTTCCAGTTGGCACCGGGGAGCTGTTTTTT.

This chain joins TRBV5-1 and TRBJ2-7; no clear D gene. The CDR3 length is 14 residues. Germline CDR1 and CDR2: SGHRS and YFSETQ. V was trimmed by 1 base and J by 2 bases, leaving 10 bases between them. CDR3 in amino acids: CASSLIPGTYEQYF. The CDR3 DNA reads as TGCGCCAGCAGCTTGATCCCAGGCACCTACGAGCAGTACTTC. Drawing the rest from reference TRBV5-1 and TRBJ2-7, the complete variable domain is KAGVTQTPRYLIKTRGQQVTLSCSPISGHRSVSWYQQTPGQGLQFLFEYFSETQRNKGNFPGRFSGRQFSNSRSEMNVSTLELGDSALYLCASSLIPGTYEQYFGPGTRLTVT.

The V and J genes are TRBV2 and TRBJ2-7; 7 bases fit TRBD2. V was pared by 5 bases and J by 5 bases, with 9 bases of the junction left unmatched. CDR1 is SNHLY and CDR2 is FYNNEI in the germline V gene. This CDR3 contains 14 residues. CDR3 loop: CASSLAVLGHEQYF. CDR3 nucleotides: TGTGCCAGCAGTCTAGCGGTCTTGGGGCACGAGCAGTACTTC.

This chain joins TRBV6-6 and TRBJ2-3; 9 positions match TRBD1. The CDR3 has 16 residues. Trimming took 6 bases from V and 6 from J; bases not matched to a gene: 13. The germline V gene encodes CDR1 MNHNY and CDR2 SVGAGI (reference sequence). The CDR3: CASSPRDRVYVDTQYF. The CDR3 DNA is TGTGCCAGCAGCCCAAGGGACAGGGTTTACGTGGATACGCAGTATTTT.

The chain has TRBV5-1 and TRBJ2-5, with 14 bases aligning to TRBD2. The J segment lost 5 bases and the V segment lost 4 bases, leaving 7 bases of the junction unmatched. Germline CDR1 SGHRS, CDR2 YFSETQ. This CDR3 is built from 16 residues. CDR3 sequence reads: CASSPTSGRAGETQYF. The CDR3 nucleotides read TGCGCCAGCAGCCCGACTAGCGGGAGGGCCGGGGAGACCCAGTACTTC.

The gene calls are TRBV28 and TRBJ1-5; perhaps TRBD1 as D (6 bases). This CDR3 has 16 amino acids. The germline V gene has CDR1 MDHEN and CDR2 SYDVKM. Between the trimmed V and J ends, which lost 4 bases and 5 bases, there was a span of 18 bases. The DNA for the CDR3 is TGTGCCAGCAGTTCCCGGGACACCTACTCCTATCAGCCCCAGCATTTT. It yields the protein CASSSRDTYSYQPQHF.

This clone was picked up one time. The rearrangement links TRBV6-5 to TRBJ1-2; 7 bases agree with TRBD1. CDR1 and CDR2 from the germline V gene are MNHEY and SVGAGI. After removal of 6 bases from V and 0 bases from J, the junction contained 7 bases not matched to a gene. The CDR3 extends over 15 amino acids. The CDR3 DNA follows: TGTGCCAGCAGGCGTCAGGGGGGGTCTAACTATGGCTACACCTTC. Its translation is CASRRQGGSNYGYTF.

This clone was found a few times. This chain connects TRBV7-2 to TRBJ1-5, with D uncertain. The V gene lost 5 bases and the J gene lost 0 bases, with 8 bases spanning the gap. The CDR3 totals 14 residues. In germline, CDR1 is SGHTA, CDR2 FQGNSA. The CDR3 sequence is CASSLSNSNQPQHF. CDR3 coding DNA: TGTGCCAGCAGCCTTTCGAATAGCAATCAGCCCCAGCATTTT.

The chain recombines TRBV5-1 with TRBJ2-1; D might be TRBD1 or TRBD2, each matching 5 bases. The germline gives CDR1 SGHRS, CDR2 YFSETQ. CDR3 length: 16 amino acids. Trimming left V 4 bases short and J 5 bases short, with 19 bases between. DNA for the CDR3: TGCGCCAGCAGCCCCTCGGGACCCCCGACCGACAATGAGCAGTTCTTC. Translating gives CASSPSGPPTDNEQFF. The whole variable domain, filled in from reference TRBV5-1 and TRBJ2-1, reads KAGVTQTPRYLIKTRGQQVTLSCSPISGHRSVSWYQQTPGQGLQFLFEYFSETQRNKGNFPGRFSGRQFSNSRSEMNVSTLELGDSALYLCASSPSGPPTDNEQFFGPGTRLTVL.

This chain connects TRBV18 to TRBJ2-7; the match to TRBD1 covers 7 bases. Losses at the gene ends were 3 bases for V and 6 bases for J; bases not matched to a gene: 5. CDR1 KGHSH and CDR2 LQKENI come from the germline V gene. The CDR3 runs 13 residues. The chain's CDR3 is CASSPGQAGEQYF. DNA for the CDR3: TGTGCCAGCTCACCCGGACAGGCCGGCGAGCAGTACTTC.

This chain links TRBV2 with TRBJ2-6; D gene uncertain. V lost 6 bases to trimming and J lost 0 bases, with 3 bases between them. CDR3 size: 13 residues. The germline gives CDR1 SNHLY, CDR2 FYNNEI. CDR3: CASRISGANVLTF. CDR3 coding DNA: TGTGCCAGCAGGATCTCTGGGGCCAACGTCCTGACTTTC. The entire variable domain, with the rest obtained from reference TRBV2 and TRBJ2-6, is as follows: EPEVTQTPSHQVTQMGQEVILRCVPISNHLYFYWYRQILGQKVEFLVSFYNNEISEKSEIFDDQFSVERPDGSNFTLKIRSTKLEDSAMYFCASRISGANVLTFGAGSRLTVL.

The chain recombines TRBV18 with TRBJ2-5, with D possibly matching TRBD1 (5 bases). The CDR3 contains 17 residues. From germline, CDR1 is KGHSH and CDR2 LQKENI. The V and J ends lost 2 bases and 9 bases respectively, with 25 bases between them. CDR3 in DNA: TGTGCCAGCTCACCAAGTGATAGACAGAGGAGTGTCCGGGCCCAGTACTTC. It specifies CASSPSDRQRSVRAQYF.

The rearrangement uses TRBV27 and TRBJ2-1, with a weak D call TRBD2 (5 bases). There are 15 residues in the CDR3. CDR1 MNHEY and CDR2 SMNVEV come from the germline V gene (reference sequence). Deletions cut 8 bases from V and 5 bases from J, with 19 bases between. The CDR3 here is CASRTSSDWHNEQFF. In DNA, the CDR3 is TGTGCCAGCCGAACCTCATCGGACTGGCACAATGAGCAGTTCTTC.

The chain employs TRBV2 and TRBJ2-3; TRBD1 is a possible D gene (6 bases). Germline lookup yields CDR1 SNHLY and CDR2 FYNNEI. CDR3 length: 16 residues. V lost 2 bases and J lost 0, with 12 bases in between. The CDR3: CASSERGRGSTDTQYF. The DNA for the CDR3 is TGTGCCAGCAGTGAAAGGGGCAGGGGCAGCACAGATACGCAGTATTTT.

This rearrangement joins TRBV5-8 to TRBJ2-5, with D perhaps TRBD2 (7 bases). Germline lookup yields CDR1 SGHTS and CDR2 YDEGEE. V shed 4 bases and J shed 5 bases, with 15 bases lying between them. The CDR3 is made up of 14 amino acids. CDR3 coding DNA: TGTGCCAGCAGCGGGGGGGGCTTGAGGGAGACCCAGTACTTC. Protein product: CASSGGGLRETQYF.

This chain connects TRBV6-5 to TRBJ2-2; possibly TRBD1 for D (5 bases). Looked up from germline, CDR1 is MNHEY and CDR2 is SVGAGI. The CDR3 is 13 residues long. Trimming shortened V by 7 bases and J by 6 bases, and 12 bases separated the two germline ends. CDR3 residues: CASMQGTAGELFF. The DNA for the CDR3 is TGTGCCAGCATGCAGGGAACGGCCGGGGAGCTGTTTTTT.